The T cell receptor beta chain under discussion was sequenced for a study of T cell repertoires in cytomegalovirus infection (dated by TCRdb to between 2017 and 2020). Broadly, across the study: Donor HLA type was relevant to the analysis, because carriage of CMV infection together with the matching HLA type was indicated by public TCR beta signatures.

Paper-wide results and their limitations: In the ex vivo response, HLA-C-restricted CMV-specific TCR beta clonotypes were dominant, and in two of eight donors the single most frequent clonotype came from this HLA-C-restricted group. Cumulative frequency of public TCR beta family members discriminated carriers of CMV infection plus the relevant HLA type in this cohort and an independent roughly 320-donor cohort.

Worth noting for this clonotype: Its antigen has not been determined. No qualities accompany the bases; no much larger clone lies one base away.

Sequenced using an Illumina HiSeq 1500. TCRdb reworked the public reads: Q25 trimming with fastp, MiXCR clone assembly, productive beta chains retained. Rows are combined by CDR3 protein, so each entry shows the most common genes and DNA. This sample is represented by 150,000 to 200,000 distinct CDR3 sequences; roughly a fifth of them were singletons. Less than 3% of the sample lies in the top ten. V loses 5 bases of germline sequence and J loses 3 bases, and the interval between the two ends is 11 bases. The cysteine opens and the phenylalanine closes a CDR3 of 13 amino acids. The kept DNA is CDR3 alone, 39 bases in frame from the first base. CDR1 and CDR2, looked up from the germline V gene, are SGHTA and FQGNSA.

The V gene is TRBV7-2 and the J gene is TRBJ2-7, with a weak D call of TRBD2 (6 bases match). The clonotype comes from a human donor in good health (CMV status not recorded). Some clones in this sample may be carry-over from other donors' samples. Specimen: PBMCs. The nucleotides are TGTGCCAGCAGCCCCGGGAGAAACTACGAGCAGTACTTC. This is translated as CASSPGRNYEQYF.